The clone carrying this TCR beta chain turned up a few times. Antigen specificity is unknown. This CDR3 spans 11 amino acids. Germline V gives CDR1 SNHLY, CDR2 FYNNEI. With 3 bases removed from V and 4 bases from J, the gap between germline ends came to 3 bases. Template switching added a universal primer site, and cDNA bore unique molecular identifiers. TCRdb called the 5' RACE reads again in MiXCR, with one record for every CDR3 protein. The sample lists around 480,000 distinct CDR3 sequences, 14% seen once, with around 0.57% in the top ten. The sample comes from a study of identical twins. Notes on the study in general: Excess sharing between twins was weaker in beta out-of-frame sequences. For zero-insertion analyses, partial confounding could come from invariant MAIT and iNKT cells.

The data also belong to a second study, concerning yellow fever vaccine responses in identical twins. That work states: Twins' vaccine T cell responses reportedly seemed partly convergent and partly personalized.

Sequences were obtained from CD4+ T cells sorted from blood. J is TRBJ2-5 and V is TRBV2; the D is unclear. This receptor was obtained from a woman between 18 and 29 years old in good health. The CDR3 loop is CASSEVETQYF. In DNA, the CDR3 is TGTGCCAGCAGTGAGGTAGAGACCCAGTACTTC.